Detailed here is one TCR beta chain. Sequencing used immunoSEQ multiplex PCR; TCRdb keeps in-frame clones, though not all of them. This sample has under 200,000 clones, with over 65% found just once. The V end was cut by 2 bases, the J end by 8 bases, with 22 bases between. The CDR3 totals 18 residues. Germline lookup yields CDR1 MNHEY and CDR2 SMNVEV (reference sequence). The sample comes from a study of blood T cell repertoires in COVID-19. Cohort allocation depended upon clinical history that participants reported. The chain is built from TRBV27 and TRBJ1-6; D possibly corresponds to TRBD1 (6 bases). The clonotype was recovered from a woman aged 45-60 years who had recovered from COVID-19. The sample taken for sequencing was PBMCs or T cells enriched from blood (not recorded which). The CDR3 sequence: CASSLPPRGRGSDSPLHF. In nucleotides, the CDR3 is TGTGCCAGCAGTTTACCCCCCCGGGGCAGGGGTTCGGATTCACCCCTCCACTTT.